The entry that follows covers one T cell receptor (beta chain) sequence. The sample belongs to a study of technical replicates of blood from a few donors. TCRdb's copy holds only in-frame clones and misses some; the assay was immunoSEQ multiplex PCR. The table has 84,000 or so clones, approximately 94% seen once. The CDR3 is made up of 15 amino acids. V gave up 9 bases and J gave up 5 bases; unmatched junction bases: 12. The germline V gene encodes CDR1 SGHTA and CDR2 FQGNSA. The sample taken for sequencing was T cells isolated from PBMCs. The TCR originated in a human donor in good health. The chain couples TRBV7-2 to TRBJ2-2, with 7 bases fitting TRBD1. The CDR3 region has the DNA TGTGCCAGAGAAACCGGGACAGCCCCAACCGGGGAGCTGTTTTTT. Its translation is CARETGTAPTGELFF.